This T cell receptor beta chain emerged from a study of blood T cells in healthy people across ages. Study-wide background: For every two T cells, template switching captured about one barcoded beta molecule. Regarding the study as a whole: Donors of long life had a larger count of naive CD4+ cells and greater diversity than aged donors.

The use of a sample-barcoded 5' primer and a J-beta primer mix characterized a second PCR of roughly 6 to 12 cycles. TCRdb reprocessed the 5' RACE reads via MiXCR and lists one record per CDR3 protein. This table holds about 800,000 distinct CDR3 sequences, roughly 64% found once. A single count supports this clonotype. Its antigen remains unknown. This TCR was sampled from a man aged 30 to 45 in good health. Sequencing was done on a sample of blood.

CDR3 sequence (DNA): TGTGCCAGCAGTTACTCGACCCCAGAGACCCAGTACTTC. Translation: CASSYSTPETQYF. The chain employs TRBV6-5 and TRBJ2-5, with unresolved D. V was pared by 0 bases and J by 4 bases, with 6 bases between. The CDR3 spans 13 residues. Germline V gene sequence: CDR1 MNHEY, CDR2 SVGAGI.